This record looks at one TCR beta chain sequence and its context. Its target is not known. The record originates from a study of cytomegalovirus exposure and HLA in healthy donors. As for the study in general: Assignment to the Caucasian-associated ancestry cluster applied to approximately 80% of the approximately 400 genotyped donors. Points from the study as a whole: Cytomegalovirus status, reportedly, was diagnosed with high specificity and sensitivity by the classifier. Rare TCR sequences predominated, though certain public TCRs were found in many donors. The authors later found HLA-associated TCR beta chains more clonally expanded than equally common others.

From germline, CDR1 is MNHEY and CDR2 SMNVEV (reference sequence). This CDR3 is built from 15 residues. J lost 4 bases, V lost 5 bases, and 8 bases had no gene match. PCR primers comprised 60 Vbeta and 13 Jbeta primers. Some clones are missing from TCRdb's copy, which holds only in-frame ones; the method was immunoSEQ multiplex PCR. The sample records some 110,000 clones, roughly 82% being singletons. This TCR was sampled from a woman between 45 and 65 years old in good health and CMV-seropositive. Sequencing used PBMCs. The chain uses TRBV27 and TRBJ2-3; 8 bases fit TRBD2. As DNA, the CDR3 is TGTGCCAGCAGTCTGACTAGCGCGAAATCAGATACGCAGTATTTT. This gives the protein CASSLTSAKSDTQYF.